This record concerns one T cell receptor (beta chain) sequence. No antigen is known for it. Germline V gene data show CDR1 as MDHEN and CDR2 as SYDVKM. CDR3 size: 15 residues. V was trimmed by 8 bases and J by 5 bases, leaving 18 bases between them. Sequencing was performed with immunoSEQ multiplex PCR; in TCRdb, only in-frame clones are kept and a portion is missing. The sample carries some 40,000 clones, just under 85% recorded once. This sample was included in a study of CD4 T cells in relation to SARS-CoV-2 and coronaviruses. The TCR comes from an adult with COVID-19. The chain combines TRBV28 with TRBJ2-2, with TRBD1 as a possible D gene (6 bases). Material: naive CD4+ T cells from PBMCs, cultured in vitro. Subset noted: naive CD4+ T cells isolated by negative enrichment. DNA for the CDR3: TGTGCCAGCTATTCTACAGGGACGAGGACCGGGGAGCTGTTTTTT. Its protein product is CASYSTGTRTGELFF.